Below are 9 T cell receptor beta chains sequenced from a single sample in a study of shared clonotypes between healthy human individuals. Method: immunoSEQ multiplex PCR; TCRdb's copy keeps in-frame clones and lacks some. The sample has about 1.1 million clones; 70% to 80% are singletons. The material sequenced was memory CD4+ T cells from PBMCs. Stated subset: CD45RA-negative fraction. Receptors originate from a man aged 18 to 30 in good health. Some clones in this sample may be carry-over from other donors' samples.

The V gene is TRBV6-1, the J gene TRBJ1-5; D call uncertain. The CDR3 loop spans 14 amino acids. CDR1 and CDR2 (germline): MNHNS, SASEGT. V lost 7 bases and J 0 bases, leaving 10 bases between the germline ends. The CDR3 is CASTIMSSNQPQHF. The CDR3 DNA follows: TGTGCCAGCACGATTATGAGTAGCAATCAGCCCCAGCATTTT.

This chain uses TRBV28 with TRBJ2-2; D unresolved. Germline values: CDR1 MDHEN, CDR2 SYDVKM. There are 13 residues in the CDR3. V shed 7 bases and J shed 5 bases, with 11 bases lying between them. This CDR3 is CASTPGHTGELFF. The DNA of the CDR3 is TGTGCCAGCACCCCTGGGCATACCGGGGAGCTGTTTTTT.

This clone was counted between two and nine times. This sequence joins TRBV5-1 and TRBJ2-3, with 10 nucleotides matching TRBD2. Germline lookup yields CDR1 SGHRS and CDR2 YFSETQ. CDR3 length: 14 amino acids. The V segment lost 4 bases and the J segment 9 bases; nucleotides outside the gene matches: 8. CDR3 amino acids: CASSRTSGSSTQYF. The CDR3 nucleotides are TGCGCCAGCAGCCGGACTAGCGGAAGTTCGACGCAGTATTTT.

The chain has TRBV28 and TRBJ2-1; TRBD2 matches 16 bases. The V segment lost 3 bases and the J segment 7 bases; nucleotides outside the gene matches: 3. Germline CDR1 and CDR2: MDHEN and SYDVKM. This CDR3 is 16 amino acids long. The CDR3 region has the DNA TGTGCCAGCAGTTTGGGGACTAGCGGGAGGGCGAATGAGCAGTTCTTC. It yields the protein CASSLGTSGRANEQFF.

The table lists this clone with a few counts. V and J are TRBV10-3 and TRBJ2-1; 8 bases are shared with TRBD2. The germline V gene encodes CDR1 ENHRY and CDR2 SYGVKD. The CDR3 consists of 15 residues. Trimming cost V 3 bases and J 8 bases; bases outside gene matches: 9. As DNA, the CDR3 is TGTGCCATCAGTGATCTTGCGGGAGGCCCCTATGAGCAGTTCTTC. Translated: CAISDLAGGPYEQFF.

The CDR3 DNA reads as TGTGCCAGCTCACCACTACAGACTAGCGGGAGTGGAGAGCAGTACTTC. Its protein product is CASSPLQTSGSGEQYF. This chain connects TRBV18 to TRBJ2-7; TRBD2 matches at 12 bases. Germline CDR1 and CDR2: KGHSH and LQKENI. The CDR3 is made up of 16 amino acids. V shed 1 base and J 7 bases; nucleotides not matched to a gene: 8.

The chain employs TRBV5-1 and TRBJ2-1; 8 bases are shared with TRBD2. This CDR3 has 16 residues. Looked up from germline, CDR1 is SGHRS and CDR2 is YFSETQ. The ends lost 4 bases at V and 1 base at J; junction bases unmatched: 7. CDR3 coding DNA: TGCGCCAGCAGCCCGAGCGGGAGCCCGTCCTACAATGAGCAGTTCTTC. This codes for CASSPSGSPSYNEQFF.

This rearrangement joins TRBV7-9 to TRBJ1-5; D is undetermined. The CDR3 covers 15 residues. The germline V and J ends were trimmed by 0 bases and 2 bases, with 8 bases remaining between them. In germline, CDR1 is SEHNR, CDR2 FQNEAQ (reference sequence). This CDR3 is CASSLAGSGNQPQHF. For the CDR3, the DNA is TGTGCCAGCAGCTTAGCGGGGTCGGGCAATCAGCCCCAGCATTTT.

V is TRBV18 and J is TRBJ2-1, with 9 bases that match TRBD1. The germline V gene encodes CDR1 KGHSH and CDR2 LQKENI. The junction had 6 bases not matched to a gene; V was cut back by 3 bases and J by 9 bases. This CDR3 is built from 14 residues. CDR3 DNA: TGTGCCAGCTCACCCGGGACAGGGTATGGTGAGCAGTTCTTC. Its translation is CASSPGTGYGEQFF.